These 8 T cell receptor beta chains came from one sample sequenced in a study of siplizumab effects on memory and regulatory T cells. Here immunoSEQ multiplex PCR was the method, and the copy in TCRdb shows in-frame clones only, minus some. The repertoire holds under 100,000 clones, with 87% as singletons. Input material: Tregs sorted from blood. The receptors derive from a human donor in good health.

This sequence joins TRBV10-3 and TRBJ2-3; TRBD2 is a possible D gene (6 bases). V was clipped by 0 bases and J by 3 bases, with 13 bases between them. Germline CDR1 and CDR2: ENHRY and SYGVKD. CDR3 length equals 16 residues. This CDR3 reads CAISESAGLSTDTQYF. CDR3 DNA: TGTGCCATCAGTGAGTCTGCGGGGTTAAGTACAGATACGCAGTATTTT.

The V call is TRBV5-5, the J call TRBJ2-5; 11 nucleotides match TRBD2. CDR3 length: 14 residues. Germline V gene sequence: CDR1 SGHKS, CDR2 YYEKEE (reference sequence). Unmatched junction bases numbered 2, after V lost 4 bases and J lost 3 bases. CDR3 sequence: CASSPGLAEETQYF. CDR3 DNA: TGTGCCAGCAGCCCGGGACTAGCGGAAGAGACCCAGTACTTC.

The chain carries TRBV19 and TRBJ1-4, with TRBD1 identical over 9 bases. Unmatched junction bases numbered 5, after V lost 4 bases and J lost 5 bases. CDR3 length equals 15 residues. Germline V CDR1 and CDR2: LNHDA, SQIVND (reference sequence). The CDR3 DNA is TGTGCCAGTAGTAGGGGACAGGGTTGGAATGAAAAACTGTTTTTT. Protein product: CASSRGQGWNEKLFF.

The rearrangement joins TRBV5-4 to TRBJ1-1, with a tentative D call TRBD1 (5 bases). V was shortened by 2 bases and J by 7 bases, with 9 bases between the two germline ends. Germline CDR1 is SGHNT and CDR2 is YYREEE (reference sequence). This CDR3 has 12 amino acids. CDR3 sequence reads: CASSLPQDEAFF. The CDR3 DNA is TGTGCCAGCAGCTTACCACAGGATGAAGCTTTCTTT.

This clone appeared a single time. The chain uses TRBV10-3 and TRBJ2-5, with 7 bases aligning to TRBD1. TRBJ2-7 matches the DNA end more closely, so the J call is doubtful. In germline, CDR1 is ENHRY, CDR2 SYGVKD. This CDR3 comprises 15 residues. CDR3 loop: CAISDPSRGSYEQYF. CDR3 in DNA: TGTGCCATCAGTGACCCATCCAGGGGGTCCTACGAGCAGTACTTC.

This clone was found a few times. The chain is built from TRBV7-6 and TRBJ2-2; D unresolved. Looked up from germline, CDR1 is SGHVS and CDR2 is FNYEAQ. V was clipped by 1 base and J by 7 bases, with 10 bases between them. The CDR3 runs 14 residues. The CDR3 coding sequence is TGTGCCAGCAGCTTAGGGGTCCCTGGCGGGGAGCTGTTTTTT. Translated: CASSLGVPGGELFF.

V gene TRBV6-5 combines with J gene TRBJ2-1; D possibly uses TRBD1 or TRBD2 (6 bases each). Trimming pared 2 bases from V and 12 bases from J, leaving 17 bases between. The CDR3 is made up of 14 amino acids. In germline, CDR1 is MNHEY, CDR2 SVGAGI. The CDR3 is CASSYGTLGGGQFF. CDR3 sequence (DNA): TGTGCCAGCAGTTACGGGACCTTGGGGGGCGGGCAGTTCTTC.

This chain uses TRBV27 with TRBJ1-5; possible D gene TRBD1, 5 bases. The V gene's germline CDR1 is MNHEY and CDR2 SMNVEV (reference sequence). Trimming took off 5 bases at V and 1 base at J, with 12 bases between the two ends. This CDR3 is built from 15 residues. The CDR3 loop reads CASSPNRLSNQPQHF. CDR3 coding DNA: TGTGCCAGCAGTCCCAACAGGCTGAGCAATCAGCCCCAGCATTTT.